This T cell receptor (beta chain) was sequenced during a study of regulatory T cells in long-lasting Graves disease (dated by TCRdb to the early 2020s). Regarding the research as a whole: Newly diagnosed Graves' disease patients had taken antithyroid drugs for less than 3 months. Patients with persistent Graves' disease were compared with patients with newly diagnosed Graves' disease using TCR sequencing and RNA sequencing of peripheral blood. The study took place in China and was registered as a clinical trial. TCR sequencing covered some 13 persistent and approximately 20 newly diagnosed Graves' disease patients, around 35 samples in total.

Per the publication, the time point label means: newly diagnosed GD, antithyroid drugs for less than 3 months. For both TCR sequencing and RNA sequencing, RNA was extracted from PBMCs using TRIzol. The diagnosis of Graves' disease was made according to American Thyroid Association guidelines. Patients were recruited from an endocrinology department in Xi'an, China. Each patient gave 7 to 9.5 milliliters of peripheral blood, collected in an EDTA anticoagulant tube. PBMCs were isolated by Ficoll Paque Plus density gradient separation without further T cell sorting. RNA quality was checked with an Agilent 2100 Bioanalyzer and agarose gel, and concentration with a NanoDrop 2000. This clonotype has ten or more counts. What this receptor recognizes is not known. Within one base of it there is no much larger clone, and no base qualities were kept. Libraries came from multiplex PCR. The sequencing machine was an Illumina HiSeq 4000. To build TCR beta libraries, CDR3 regions were amplified by Arm-PCR using iRepertoire HTBI primers. Before sequencing, the PCR products underwent gel purification. The paper's processing steps were these. Gene usage analysis of CDR3 amino acid clonotypes used the 60 to 75 TRBV and more than 13 TRBJ segments found across samples. COPE and FqMerger were used to merge the filtered high-quality paired reads into contigs. Contigs were aligned with BLAST to IMGT TRBV, TRBD and TRBJ reference genes, and CDR3 was defined per IMGT. Any clonotype with a frequency above 0.1% was classified as a highly expanded clone. Shannon entropy served as the measure of repertoire diversity, while the Gini coefficient captured V-J evenness. A clonotype was considered public if more than one individual shared it. TCRdb reprocessed the public reads (quality trimming at Q25 with fastp, clone calling with MiXCR) and kept in-frame beta chains. All rows with the same CDR3 protein become a single entry with the most common DNA and genes. TCRdb's processing, not the study's, gives the V and J calls here. This sample holds about 520,000 distinct CDR3 sequences; more than 10% were observed only once. Roughly 8.9% of the sample belongs to the ten largest clones.

CDR1 ENHRY and CDR2 SYGVKD were looked up in the germline V gene. From V the trimming removes 4 bases and from J it removes 11 bases, while the gene matches leave 12 bases of the junction unaccounted for. The cysteine opens and the phenylalanine closes a CDR3 of 14 amino acids. The kept DNA is CDR3 alone, 42 bases in frame from the first base. Results the study describes overall, beyond this receptor: More public clonotypes were shared among persistent patients (roughly 2,700) than among newly diagnosed patients (966). The authors noted that the small sample size was a limitation that may lower accuracy. Persistent disease showed preferential use of TRBV28, TRBJ1-2 and TRBJ2-5, whereas newly diagnosed disease favored TRBV20-1 and TRBJ2-1. Persistent Graves' disease patients showed lower TCR Shannon entropy and fewer highly expanded clones than newly diagnosed patients, suggesting clonal expansion. Peripheral blood alone was examined, since thyroid tissue, which constituted the primary lesion, could not be accessed. Sequencing and analysis were limited to the TCR beta chain.

These data were also filed under a second study, of T cells in Graves' hyperthyroidism and ophthalmopathy. The second study's authors report: Graves' hyperthyroidism was defined as stable when no progression to ophthalmopathy occurred over 18 months of follow-up. Hyperthyroidism patients were newly diagnosed, had a disease duration of under 2 months, and were aged 18 to 65 years. Patients with uncontrolled infections, other autoimmune diseases, pregnancy or lactation were excluded. Diagnoses relied on clinical symptoms, serum thyroxine and TRAb, thyroid ultrasound and orbital computed tomography. The TCR CDR3 was subjected to a first round of RT-PCR using the HTBI primer set and the Qiagen OneStep RT-PCR kit. Most expanded thyroid clonotypes (frequency above 0.001) were also detected in blood, a finding suggesting that blood repertoires may reflect thyroid immune responses. In cross-validation, a model built on a 13 V-J signature told ophthalmopathy apart from stable hyperthyroidism with 87.88% sensitivity and roughly 81% specificity, and in testing the same model reached 80%/75%. During validation, the model predicted progression to ophthalmopathy a median of around 7 months ahead of onset, with around 65% sensitivity and roughly 72% specificity. To identify distinguishing TCR V-J signatures, a discovery cohort of about 100 patients was used, comprising under 45 with Graves' ophthalmopathy and approximately 58 with stable Graves' hyperthyroidism. Prospective prediction of ophthalmopathy was tested in an independent validation cohort of 18 to 20 hyperthyroidism patients and 15 to 17 patients who later progressed to ophthalmopathy. For training and testing, the 100 or so patients in the discovery cohort were randomly divided in a 7:3 ratio. In over five Graves' hyperthyroidism patients, the study also compared T-cell repertoires from thyroid tissue with T-cell repertoires from blood. Once sampling was done, hyperthyroidism patients were given methimazole at a starting dose of 30 mg daily, whereas ophthalmopathy patients were given high-dose intravenous methylprednisolone. Libraries were constructed in a second round of multiplex PCR, after which size selection and purification were performed. Paired-end sequencing of the libraries was performed with 100 bp reads on an Illumina HiSeq2000. SOAPnuke was used to process the raw data, with reads discarded if the reads contained adapters or uncalled bases, had a mean Phred below 15, or lacked an exact constant-primer or identifier match. COPE v1.2.5 was used to merge the high-quality paired reads, and each unique nucleotide sequence was defined as a clonotype. MiTCR v1.1 was used to align clonotypes to the IMGT TRBV, TRBD and TRBJ reference segments. The analysis included only V-J combinations with a frequency above 0.0001, which together covered roughly 99% of the repertoires. The TCS score was defined as F50 (clonal expansion) divided by E x V (chaos), with BLOSUM62-based TCRdist calculated between CDR3 peptides within each V-J. Welch's t-statistics and random forest reduced around 510 V-J features to 13, which were used in a naive Bayes classifier (R e1071). No statistical method was used to set the sample size in advance, and investigators knew the group allocation. The paper reports TCR Vbeta CDR3 sequencing of approximately 140 peripheral blood samples: approximately 43 ophthalmopathy, fewer than 80 hyperthyroidism and around 17 progressor patients.

This receptor was identified in a woman in her twenties or thirties with Graves disease. Donor details come from another sample of the same person, matched by shared clones. This receptor chain uses TRBV10-3 and TRBJ2-3, with 7 central nucleotides matching TRBD2. The material was peripheral blood mononuclear cells (PBMCs), obtained at new diagnosis, from a patient treated with antithyroid drugs. The CDR3 here reads CAISGQAGLLRQYF. The DNA sequence is given as TGTGCCATCAGTGGCCAAGCGGGACTCTTAAGGCAGTATTTT.